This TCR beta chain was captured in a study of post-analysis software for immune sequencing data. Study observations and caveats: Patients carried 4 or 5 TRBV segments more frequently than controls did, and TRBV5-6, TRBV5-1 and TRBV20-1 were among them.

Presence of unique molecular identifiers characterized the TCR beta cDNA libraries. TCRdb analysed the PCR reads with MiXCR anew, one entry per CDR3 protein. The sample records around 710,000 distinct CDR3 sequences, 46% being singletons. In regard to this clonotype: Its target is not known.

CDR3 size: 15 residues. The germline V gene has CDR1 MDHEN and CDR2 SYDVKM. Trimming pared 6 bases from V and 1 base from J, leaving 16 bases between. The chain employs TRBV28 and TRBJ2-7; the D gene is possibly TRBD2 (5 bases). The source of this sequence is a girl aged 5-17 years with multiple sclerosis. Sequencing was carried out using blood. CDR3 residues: CASSPWGAESYEQYF. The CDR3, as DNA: TGTGCCAGCAGCCCTTGGGGAGCGGAATCCTACGAGCAGTACTTC.